The 20 T cell receptor beta chains below all came from one sample that was sequenced in a study of cytomegalovirus exposure and HLA in healthy donors. The PCR ran on 60 Vbeta and 13 Jbeta primers. The method was immunoSEQ multiplex PCR; TCRdb's version includes in-frame clones alone and lacks a portion of them. The table shows under 200,000 clones, with around 78% occurring only once. Specimen: PBMCs. These receptor sequences come from a woman between 35 and 50 years old in good health and CMV-seropositive.

This clone was detected ten times or more. V usage is TRBV7-8 and J usage is TRBJ1-1; TRBD1 might be the D (6 bases). The CDR3 is 15 amino acids. Germline lookup yields CDR1 SGHVS and CDR2 FQNEAQ. The V gene lost 5 bases and the J gene lost 5 bases, with 18 bases spanning the gap. Written as DNA, the CDR3 is TGTGCCAGCAGCCTCAGGGGTGCCGTAGGAACTGAAGCTTTCTTT. It encodes CASSLRGAVGTEAFF.

The chain joins TRBV30 to TRBJ1-1; 8 bases align to TRBD1. Germline V gene data show CDR1 as GTSNPN and CDR2 as SVGIG (reference sequence). V lost 2 bases and J lost 0; bases outside the gene matches: 5. The CDR3 is 15 residues long. CDR3 in amino acids: CAWSFSGGMNTEAFF. In nucleotides, the CDR3 is TGTGCCTGGAGTTTCTCAGGGGGCATGAACACTGAAGCTTTCTTT.

V gene TRBV6-5 combines with J gene TRBJ2-1; 8 nucleotides align to TRBD1. The CDR3 covers 15 residues. Trimming at V came to 4 bases and at J to 0 bases, leaving 2 bases not matched to a gene. Germline V gene sequence: CDR1 MNHEY, CDR2 SVGAGI. The CDR3 coding sequence is TGTGCCAGCAGTTGGGACAGGAGCTCCTACAATGAGCAGTTCTTC. This gives the protein CASSWDRSSYNEQFF.

This chain connects TRBV27 to TRBJ2-7; 8 nucleotides line up with TRBD1. V gave up 2 bases and J gave up 5 bases; unmatched junction bases: 5. CDR1 is MNHEY and CDR2 is SMNVEV in the germline V gene (reference sequence). This CDR3 comprises 14 residues. CDR3: CASSLRQGIDEQYF. Here the CDR3 DNA reads TGTGCCAGCAGTTTAAGACAGGGGATCGACGAGCAGTACTTC.

The V call is TRBV6-5, the J call TRBJ1-2; D remains ambiguous. Germline-derived CDR1 and CDR2 are MNHEY and SVGAGI. Trimming removed 0 bases from V and 2 bases from J, with 10 bases in between. This CDR3 is 15 amino acids long. The CDR3 sequence: CASSYSRVANYGYTF. The CDR3 DNA is TGTGCCAGCAGTTACTCGCGGGTTGCAAACTATGGCTACACCTTC.

The chain recombines TRBV19 with TRBJ1-5; TRBD1 aligns across 8 bases. V was clipped by 7 bases and J by 2 bases; unmatched bases: 7. This CDR3 comprises 15 residues. Germline loops: CDR1 LNHDA, CDR2 SQIVND (reference sequence). The CDR3 reads CASNTGGKGNQPQHF. The CDR3 coding sequence is TGTGCCAGTAACACAGGGGGTAAGGGCAATCAGCCCCAGCATTTT. The entire variable domain, with the rest obtained from reference TRBV19 and TRBJ1-5, is as follows: DGGITQSPKYLFRKEGQNVTLSCEQNLNHDAMYWYRQDPGQGLRLIYYSQIVNDFQKGDIAEGYSVSREKKESFPLTVTSAQKNPTAFYLCASNTGGKGNQPQHFGDGTRLSIL.

This clone was counted a few times. The genes are TRBV2 and TRBJ2-2, with TRBD2 matching over 7 bases. The CDR3 spans 15 residues. The V gene end was trimmed by 3 bases and the J gene end by 2 bases; junction bases not matched to a gene: 3. Germline CDR1 is SNHLY and CDR2 is FYNNEI. CDR3 DNA sequence: TGTGCCAGCAGTGATCGGGGGGTAAACACCGGGGAGCTGTTTTTT. This sequence encodes CASSDRGVNTGELFF.

The V call is TRBV5-1, the J call TRBJ2-5; 8 bases line up with TRBD2. V lost 2 bases to trimming and J lost 3 bases; unmatched junction nucleotides: 0. Germline V gene sequence: CDR1 SGHRS, CDR2 YFSETQ. The CDR3 is 13 amino acids. Here the CDR3 reads CASSFSGEETQYF. The CDR3 region has the DNA TGCGCCAGCAGCTTTAGCGGGGAAGAGACCCAGTACTTC.

The chain has TRBV7-2 and TRBJ1-1; 7 nucleotides match TRBD1. V trimming: 5 bases; J trimming: 4 bases; junction bases outside the gene matches: 10. Looked up from germline, CDR1 is SGHTA and CDR2 is FQGNSA. The CDR3 runs 15 residues. Here the CDR3 DNA reads TGTGCCAGCAGCCCACAGGGGAAGATCGGCACTGAAGCTTTCTTT. Translation gives CASSPQGKIGTEAFF. The variable domain in full, with the rest retrieved from reference TRBV7-2 and TRBJ1-1, is GAGVSQSPSNKVTEKGKDVELRCDPISGHTALYWYRQSLGQGLEFLIYFQGNSAPDKSGLPSDRFSAERTGGSVSTLTIQRTQQEDSAVYLCASSPQGKIGTEAFFGQGTRLTVV.

V usage is TRBV11-2 and J usage is TRBJ2-3, with 7 bases fitting TRBD1. V trimming: 2 bases; J trimming: 1 base; junction bases outside the gene matches: 3. Germline CDR1 is SGHAT and CDR2 is FQNNGV. The CDR3 is 15 amino acids. The CDR3 is CASSLSDRGTDTQYF. CDR3 sequence (DNA): TGTGCCAGCAGCTTATCAGACAGGGGCACAGATACGCAGTATTTT. Full variable domain (rest looked up from reference TRBV11-2 and TRBJ2-3): EAGVAQSPRYKIIEKRQSVAFWCNPISGHATLYWYQQILGQGPKLLIQFQNNGVVDDSQLPKDRFSAERLKGVDSTLKIQPAKLEDSAVYLCASSLSDRGTDTQYFGPGTRLTVL.

The rearrangement uses TRBV6-1 and TRBJ1-2; D is undetermined. Per germline, CDR1 MNHNS and CDR2 SASEGT. V lost 5 bases to trimming and J lost 2 bases, with 15 bases between them. This CDR3 region has 15 residues. The CDR3 region is CASSQMRGFNYGYTF. The CDR3 DNA reads TGTGCCAGCAGTCAAATGCGGGGTTTCAACTATGGCTACACCTTC.

This chain connects TRBV11-2 to TRBJ2-7, with TRBD2 as a possible D gene (5 bases). V was cut by 5 bases and J by 5 bases, with 13 bases left in between. The CDR3 is 13 amino acids. Germline CDR1 SGHAT, CDR2 FQNNGV. This CDR3 reads CASSPRPGNEQYF. The CDR3 DNA is TGTGCCAGCAGCCCCAGGCCGGGGAACGAGCAGTACTTC.

The rearrangement links TRBV28 to TRBJ1-4, with D maybe TRBD1 (6 bases). This CDR3 comprises 15 residues. V was trimmed by 2 bases and J by 2 bases, leaving 9 bases between them. Germline assignment: CDR1 MDHEN and CDR2 SYDVKM. The DNA for the CDR3 is TGTGCCAGCAGTTTAGGGGGCCCCACTAATGAAAAACTGTTTTTT. This sequence encodes CASSLGGPTNEKLFF.

This clone appeared a few times. V usage is TRBV5-1 and J usage is TRBJ1-1; D possibly corresponds to TRBD1 (5 bases). This CDR3 region has 13 residues. The V gene lost 2 bases and the J gene lost 4 bases, with 9 bases spanning the gap. Germline V gives CDR1 SGHRS, CDR2 YFSETQ. The CDR3 nucleotides read TGCGCCAGCAGCTTCGACGACAGCACTGAAGCTTTCTTT. Translating gives CASSFDDSTEAFF.

The rearrangement joins TRBV4-3 to TRBJ2-3, with D perhaps matching TRBD2 (5 bases). The V end lost 0 bases, the J end lost 4 bases, and 11 bases lay between the germline ends. This CDR3 contains 15 residues. Germline V lookup: CDR1 LGHNA, CDR2 YSLEER. CDR3 amino acids: CASSQEDRGSDTQYF. DNA for the CDR3: TGCGCCAGCAGCCAAGAAGATCGGGGTTCAGATACGCAGTATTTT.

The chain is built from TRBV7-6 and TRBJ1-5; weak D call: TRBD1 (5 bases). V dropped 1 base and J dropped 6 bases, with 13 bases sitting between them. The CDR3 sequence is 15 residues long. Germline loops: CDR1 SGHVS, CDR2 FNYEAQ. CDR3 in amino acids: CASSLVGGAGQPQHF. The CDR3 DNA sequence: TGTGCCAGCAGCTTAGTAGGAGGGGCGGGTCAGCCCCAGCATTTT.

The sample holds one count of this clone. The V and J genes are TRBV10-3 and TRBJ1-1, with D possibly being TRBD1 (6 bases). CDR1 and CDR2 from the germline V gene are ENHRY and SYGVKD. The CDR3 runs to 14 residues. With 2 bases removed from V and 8 bases from J, the gap between germline ends came to 15 bases. DNA of the CDR3: TGTGCCATCAGTGAGGTTGGACAGATCAGCGAAGCTTTCTTT. Translation: CAISEVGQISEAFF.

CDR3 DNA sequence: TGTGCCAGCAACCCGGGGGACCCAGATACGCAGTATTTT. The encoded protein is CASNPGDPDTQYF. V is TRBV28 and J is TRBJ2-3, with D perhaps matching TRBD2 (6 bases). The CDR3 sequence is 13 residues long. From germline, CDR1 is MDHEN and CDR2 SYDVKM. V dropped 7 bases and J dropped 4 bases, with 12 bases sitting between them.

The genes are TRBV7-9 and TRBJ1-1; D is unresolved. V was cut by 5 bases and J by 8 bases, with 18 bases left in between. Germline CDR1 and CDR2: SEHNR and FQNEAQ (reference sequence). This CDR3 comprises 14 residues. The CDR3, as DNA: TGTGCCAGCAGCCCACCCGGATCACAGACCGAAGCTTTCTTT. Encoded protein: CASSPPGSQTEAFF. Looking up the rest from reference TRBV7-9 and TRBJ1-1 gives the full variable domain: DTGVSQNPRHKITKRGQNVTFRCDPISEHNRLYWYRQTLGQGPEFLTYFQNEAQLEKSRLLSDRFSAERPKGSFSTLEIQRTEQGDSAMYLCASSPPGSQTEAFFGQGTRLTVV.

V and J are TRBV7-9 and TRBJ1-1; tentatively, D is TRBD1 (6 bases). Germline V gives CDR1 SEHNR, CDR2 FQNEAQ (reference sequence). Trimming took 5 bases from V and 0 from J, leaving 25 bases between them. The CDR3 sequence is 19 residues long. The CDR3 reads CASSTRTVGANLVNTEAFF. The CDR3 DNA reads TGTGCCAGCAGCACACGGACGGTGGGGGCGAATTTGGTGAACACTGAAGCTTTCTTT.